The entry below describes one T cell receptor beta chain. This CDR3 region has 14 residues. The germline gives CDR1 SEHNR, CDR2 FQNEAQ (reference sequence). Trimming took 5 bases from V and 2 from J, leaving 13 bases between them. The sample is drawn from a study of shared clonotypes between healthy human individuals. TCRdb keeps only in-frame clones here, not all; method: immunoSEQ multiplex PCR. This sample yields about 2.3 million clones, of which about 92% are seen a single time; approximately 0.4% belongs to the top ten. The sample comprised naive CD4+ T cells from PBMCs. The subset denotes: CD45RA+ positively selected. The clonotype comes from a man between 18 and 29 years old in good health. Some clones in this sample may be carry-over from other donors' samples. The chain combines TRBV7-9 with TRBJ2-7; no clear D. The CDR3 reads CASSPRLAAYEQYF. In nucleotides, the CDR3 is TGTGCCAGCAGCCCGCGCCTGGCTGCCTACGAGCAGTACTTC.